This TCR beta chain was sequenced in a study of blood T cell repertoires in COVID-19. Across the whole study: Acute and convalescent COVID-19 samples came from the United States, Italy and Spain. Sample material is recorded as cDNA or gDNA derived from T cells, B-cell-depleted T cells, or PBMCs.

CDR3 length equals 17 residues. The ends lost 1 base at V and 0 bases at J; junction bases unmatched: 6. CDR1 KGHDR and CDR2 SFDVKD come from the germline V gene. In the source study's methods: Researchers report that nucleated cell counts were estimated from reference gene primer amplification. Only in-frame clones appear in the TCRdb table, and some are missing; sequencing was by immunoSEQ multiplex PCR. V and J calls and clone size follow that table, whereas D and trimming were derived from the DNA. The table has under 200,000 clones, 80% to 85% seen once. The TCR sequence derives from a man younger than 35 with active or convalescent COVID-19. Sample: peripheral blood. This rearrangement joins TRBV24-1 to TRBJ2-3; 7 bases fit TRBD2. The CDR3 DNA sequence: TGTGCCACCAGTGATTTACCTAAAGCGGGGAGCACAGATACGCAGTATTTT. Translating gives CATSDLPKAGSTDTQYF.